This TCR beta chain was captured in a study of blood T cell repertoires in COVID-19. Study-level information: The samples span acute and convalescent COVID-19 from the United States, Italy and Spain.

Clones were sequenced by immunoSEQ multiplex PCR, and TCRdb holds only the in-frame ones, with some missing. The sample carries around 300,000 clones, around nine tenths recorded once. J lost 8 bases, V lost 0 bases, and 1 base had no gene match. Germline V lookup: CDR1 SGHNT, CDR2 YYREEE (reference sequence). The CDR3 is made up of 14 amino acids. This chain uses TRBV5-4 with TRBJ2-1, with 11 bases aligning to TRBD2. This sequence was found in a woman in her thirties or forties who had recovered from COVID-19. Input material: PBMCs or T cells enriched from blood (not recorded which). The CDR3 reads CASSLALAGDEQFF. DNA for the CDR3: TGTGCCAGCAGCTTGGCACTAGCGGGAGATGAGCAGTTCTTC.